The 15 T cell receptor beta chains below come from one sample, sequenced in a study of CD8+ T cells in alopecia areata. The sequencing template was cDNA reverse transcribed from extracted RNA. Clones were sequenced by immunoSEQ multiplex PCR, and TCRdb holds only the in-frame ones, with some missing. The sample shows roughly 280,000 clones, roughly 60% of them seen only once. Treatment here: oral pan-JAK inhibitor, 5-10 mg twice daily. The source was CD4+ T cells sorted from blood, collected around week 54, from a patient treated with tofacitinib. Source of these receptors: a human donor with alopecia areata.

The chain combines TRBV5-6 with TRBJ2-5; D might be TRBD1 or TRBD2, each matching 5 bases. Germline V gives CDR1 SGHDT, CDR2 YYEEEE. Trimming removed 0 bases at V and 7 bases at J, with 7 bases between. The CDR3 consists of 12 residues. Written as DNA, the CDR3 is TGTGCCAGCAGCTTGGAGGGGAGGACCCAGTACTTC. This sequence encodes CASSLEGRTQYF.

CDR3 in amino acids: CASSLERYGYTF. For the CDR3, the DNA is TGTGCCAGCAGCTTAGAACGCTATGGCTACACCTTC. The chain uses TRBV7-9 and TRBJ1-2; D is unclear. Germline assignment: CDR1 SEHNR and CDR2 FQNEAQ (reference sequence). The CDR3 is made up of 12 amino acids. Trimming cost V 1 base and J 4 bases, with 4 bases left between them.

Remarks on this clone: It is likely a read error, because the conserved phenylalanine at the end of the CDR3 is missing. The chain is built from TRBV29-1 and TRBJ2-7; D perhaps matches TRBD1 (6 bases). Germline V CDR1 and CDR2: SQVTM, ANQGSEA. V was shortened by 6 bases and J by 3 bases, with 12 bases between the two germline ends. CDR3 length: 12 residues. The DNA for the CDR3 is TGCAGCGTCCGGGACAACCTCTACGAGCAGTACCTC. Its protein product is CSVRDNLYEQYL.

The chain is built from TRBV7-9 and TRBJ2-1; 10 nucleotides match TRBD2. V lost 4 bases, J lost 15 bases, and 15 bases stayed unmatched. CDR3 size: 15 residues. Germline CDR1 is SEHNR and CDR2 is FQNEAQ (reference sequence). CDR3 residues: CASSSRGSGGRPGFF. The CDR3 region has the DNA TGTGCCAGCAGCTCCCGGGGTAGCGGGGGGCGTCCTGGGTTCTTC.

CDR3 loop: CASSLGSFYGYTF. The DNA of the CDR3 is TGTGCCAGCAGCTTAGGGTCGTTCTATGGCTACACCTTC. The rearrangement links TRBV13 to TRBJ1-2; no definite D call. The V end was cut by 0 bases, the J end by 4 bases, with 6 bases between. The CDR3 sequence is 13 residues long. The germline V gene has CDR1 PRHDT and CDR2 FYEKMQ (reference sequence).

The chain uses TRBV29-1 and TRBJ2-7; D is unresolved. This CDR3 region has 14 residues. V dropped 4 bases and J dropped 2 bases, with 15 bases sitting between them. Germline CDR1 SQVTM, CDR2 ANQGSEA. The CDR3 nucleotides read TGCAGCGTTGGGAACGGGCCGGCCCCCTACGAGCAGTACTTC. Translating it yields CSVGNGPAPYEQYF.

This clone turned up a few times. This chain connects TRBV7-2 to TRBJ2-3, with 11 bases matching TRBD2. CDR3 length equals 13 residues. Losses at the gene ends were 6 bases for V and 15 bases for J; bases not matched to a gene: 11. CDR1 SGHTA and CDR2 FQGNSA come from the germline V gene. Written as DNA, the CDR3 is TGTGCCAGCAGTCCGAGTAGACTAGCGGGGATTTATTTT. This sequence encodes CASSPSRLAGIYF.

The genes are TRBV4-1 and TRBJ2-3, with D unclear. Germline V gene data show CDR1 as MGHRA and CDR2 as YSYEKL. V was trimmed by 1 base and J by 5 bases, leaving 13 bases between them. CDR3 length: 15 residues. This CDR3 reads CASSQAGNGVDTQYF. CDR3 bases: TGCGCCAGCAGCCAAGCAGGAAATGGGGTAGATACGCAGTATTTT.

V usage is TRBV5-1 and J usage is TRBJ1-6; D is undetermined. CDR1 is SGHRS and CDR2 is YFSETQ in the germline V gene. This CDR3 contains 18 residues. V lost 4 bases to trimming and J lost 3 bases, with 20 bases between them. The CDR3 region is CASSPHNTELGYNSPLHF. CDR3 nucleotides: TGCGCCAGCAGCCCCCACAACACCGAGCTCGGCTATAATTCACCCCTCCACTTT. Together with reference TRBV5-1 and TRBJ1-6, the CDR3 gives the full variable domain: KAGVTQTPRYLIKTRGQQVTLSCSPISGHRSVSWYQQTPGQGLQFLFEYFSETQRNKGNFPGRFSGRQFSNSRSEMNVSTLELGDSALYLCASSPHNTELGYNSPLHFGNGTRLTVT.

V gene TRBV25-1 combines with J gene TRBJ1-2; a possible D gene is TRBD1 (6 bases). The CDR3 sequence is 13 residues long. Germline V gene data show CDR1 as MGHDK and CDR2 as SYGVNS. The ends were cut back, 5 bases at V and 5 bases at J, with 12 bases in the middle. As DNA, the CDR3 is TGTGCCAGCAGTTTTCGACAGGCGTATGGCTACACCTTC. It translates to CASSFRQAYGYTF.

The chain carries TRBV7-3 and TRBJ2-3; TRBD2 matches 10 bases. V trimming: 0 bases; J trimming: 1 base; junction bases outside the gene matches: 4. The CDR3 is 17 residues long. From germline, CDR1 is SGHTA and CDR2 FQGTGA. This CDR3 is CASSLTGLAGGTDTQYF. CDR3 DNA sequence: TGTGCCAGCAGCTTAACCGGGCTAGCGGGGGGCACAGATACGCAGTATTTT. Supplemented by reference TRBV7-3 and TRBJ2-3, the full variable domain reads GAGVSQTPSNKVTEKGKYVELRCDPISGHTALYWYRQSLGQGPEFLIYFQGTGAADDSGLPNDRFFAVRPEGSVSTLKIQRTERGDSAVYLCASSLTGLAGGTDTQYFGPGTRLTVL.

The rearrangement uses TRBV19 and TRBJ1-6, with a weak D call TRBD1 (5 bases). Germline lookup yields CDR1 LNHDA and CDR2 SQIVND (reference sequence). The V and J ends lost 5 bases and 10 bases respectively, with 12 bases between them. CDR3 length: 13 residues. Here the CDR3 reads CASSVTGYSPLHF. In nucleotides, the CDR3 is TGTGCCAGTAGTGTTACAGGATACTCACCCCTCCACTTT.

This chain uses TRBV5-6 with TRBJ2-5; 11 nucleotides match TRBD2. The CDR3 extends over 17 amino acids. CDR1 and CDR2 (germline): SGHDT, YYEEEE. V lost 4 bases, J lost 5 bases, and 13 bases stayed unmatched. CDR3 loop: CASSPAASGGMWETQYF. In DNA form, the CDR3 reads TGTGCCAGCAGCCCGGCGGCTAGCGGGGGGATGTGGGAGACCCAGTACTTC.

This chain uses TRBV29-1 with TRBJ1-1; D is possibly TRBD1 (6 bases). The V and J ends lost 5 bases and 6 bases respectively, with 13 bases between them. The CDR3 loop spans 12 amino acids. The germline V gene has CDR1 SQVTM and CDR2 ANQGSEA. In DNA form, the CDR3 reads TGCAGCGTTCAATTAGGGACATCTGAAGCTTTCTTT. This translates into CSVQLGTSEAFF. The full variable domain, with the rest looked up from reference TRBV29-1 and TRBJ1-1, is SAVISQKPSRDICQRGTSLTIQCQVDSQVTMMFWYRQQPGQSLTLIATANQGSEATYESGFVIDKFPISRPNLTFSTLTVSNMSPEDSSIYLCSVQLGTSEAFFGQGTRLTVV.

The V and J genes are TRBV5-1 and TRBJ2-5; D may match TRBD1 or TRBD2 (5 bases each). Germline V CDR1 and CDR2: SGHRS, YFSETQ. Trimming removed 5 bases at V and 1 base at J, with 12 bases between. The CDR3 spans 14 residues. The CDR3 DNA sequence: TGCGCCAGCAGGAGGGGAGATTCCCAAGAGACCCAGTACTTC. Translation gives CASRRGDSQETQYF.